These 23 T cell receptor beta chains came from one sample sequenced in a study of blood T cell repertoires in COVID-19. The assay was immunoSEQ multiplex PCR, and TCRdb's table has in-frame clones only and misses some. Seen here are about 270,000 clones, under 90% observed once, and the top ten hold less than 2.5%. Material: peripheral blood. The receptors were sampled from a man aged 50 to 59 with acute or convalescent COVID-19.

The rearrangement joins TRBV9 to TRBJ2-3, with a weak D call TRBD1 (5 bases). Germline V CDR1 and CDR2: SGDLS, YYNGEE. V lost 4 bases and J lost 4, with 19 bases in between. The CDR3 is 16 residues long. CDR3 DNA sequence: TGTGCCAGCAGCCCGAGACAGACCGCCCCCCCAGATACGCAGTATTTT. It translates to CASSPRQTAPPDTQYF.

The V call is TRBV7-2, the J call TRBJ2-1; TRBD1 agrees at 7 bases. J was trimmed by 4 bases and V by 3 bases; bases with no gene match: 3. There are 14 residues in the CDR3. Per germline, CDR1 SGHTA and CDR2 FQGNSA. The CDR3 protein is CASSFRDRYNEQFF. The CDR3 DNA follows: TGTGCCAGCAGCTTCCGGGACAGATACAATGAGCAGTTCTTC.

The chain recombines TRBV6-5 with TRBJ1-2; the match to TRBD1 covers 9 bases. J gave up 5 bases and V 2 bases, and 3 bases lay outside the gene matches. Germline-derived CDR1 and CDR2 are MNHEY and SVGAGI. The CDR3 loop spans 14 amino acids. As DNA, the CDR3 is TGTGCCAGCAGTTACGGGACAGGGAATTATGGCTACACCTTC. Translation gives CASSYGTGNYGYTF.

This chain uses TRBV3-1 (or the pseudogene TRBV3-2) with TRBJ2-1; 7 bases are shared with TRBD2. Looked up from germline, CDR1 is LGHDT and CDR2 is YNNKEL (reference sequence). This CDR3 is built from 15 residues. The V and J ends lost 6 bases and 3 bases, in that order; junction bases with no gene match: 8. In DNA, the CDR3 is TGTGCCAGCAGTCGTCGACTAGCAGACTACAATGAGCAGTTCTTC. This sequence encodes CASSRRLADYNEQFF.

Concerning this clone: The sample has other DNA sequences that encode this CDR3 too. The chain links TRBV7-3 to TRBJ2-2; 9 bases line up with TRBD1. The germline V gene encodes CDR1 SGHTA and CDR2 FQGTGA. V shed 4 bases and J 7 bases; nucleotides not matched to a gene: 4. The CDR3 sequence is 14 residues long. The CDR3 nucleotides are TGTGCCAGCAGCTCCGGGACAGGGAGCGGGGAGCTGTTTTTT. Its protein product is CASSSGTGSGELFF.

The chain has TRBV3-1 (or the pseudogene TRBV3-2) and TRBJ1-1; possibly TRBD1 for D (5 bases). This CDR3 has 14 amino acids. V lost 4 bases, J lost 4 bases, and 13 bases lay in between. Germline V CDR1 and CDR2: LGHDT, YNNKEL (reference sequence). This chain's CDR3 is CASSPSLGGTEAFF. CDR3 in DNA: TGTGCCAGCAGCCCCTCCTTGGGGGGCACTGAAGCTTTCTTT.

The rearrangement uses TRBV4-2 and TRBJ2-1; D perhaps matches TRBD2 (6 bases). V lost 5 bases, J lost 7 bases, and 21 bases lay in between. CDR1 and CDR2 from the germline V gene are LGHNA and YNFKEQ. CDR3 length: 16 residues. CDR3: CASSARGSGTGNEQFF. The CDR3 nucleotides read TGTGCCAGCAGCGCCCGGGGGAGCGGAACCGGGAATGAGCAGTTCTTC.

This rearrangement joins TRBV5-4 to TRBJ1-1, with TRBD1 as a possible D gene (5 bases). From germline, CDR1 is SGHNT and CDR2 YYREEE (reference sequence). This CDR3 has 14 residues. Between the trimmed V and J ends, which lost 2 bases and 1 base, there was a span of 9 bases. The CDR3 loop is CASSLLTANTEAFF. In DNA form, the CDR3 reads TGTGCCAGCAGCTTACTGACAGCGAACACTGAAGCTTTCTTT.

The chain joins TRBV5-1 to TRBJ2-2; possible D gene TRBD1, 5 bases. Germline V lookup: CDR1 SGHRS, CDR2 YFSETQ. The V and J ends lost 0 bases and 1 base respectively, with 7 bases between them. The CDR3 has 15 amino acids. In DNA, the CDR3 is TGCGCCAGCAGCTTGGGGCAGGGGAACACCGGGGAGCTGTTTTTT. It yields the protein CASSLGQGNTGELFF.

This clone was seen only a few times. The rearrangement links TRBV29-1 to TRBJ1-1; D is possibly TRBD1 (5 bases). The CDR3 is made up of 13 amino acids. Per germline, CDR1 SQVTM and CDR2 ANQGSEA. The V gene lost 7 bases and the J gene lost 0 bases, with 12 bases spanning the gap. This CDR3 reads CSALTDLNTEAFF. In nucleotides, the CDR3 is TGCAGCGCTTTGACAGACCTGAACACTGAAGCTTTCTTT.

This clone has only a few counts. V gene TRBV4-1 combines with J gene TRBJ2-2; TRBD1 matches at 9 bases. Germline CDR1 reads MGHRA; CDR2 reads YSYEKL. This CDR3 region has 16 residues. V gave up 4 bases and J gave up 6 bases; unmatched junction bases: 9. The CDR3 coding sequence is TGCGCCAGCAGCCCCCCCGGGACAGGGAATGCCGGGGAGCTGTTTTTT. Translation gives CASSPPGTGNAGELFF.

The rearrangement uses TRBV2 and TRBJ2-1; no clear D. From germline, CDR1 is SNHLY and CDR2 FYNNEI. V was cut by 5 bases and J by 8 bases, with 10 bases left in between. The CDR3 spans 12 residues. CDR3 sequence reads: CASSMVSDEQFF. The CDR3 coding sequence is TGTGCCAGCAGTATGGTCTCGGATGAGCAGTTCTTC. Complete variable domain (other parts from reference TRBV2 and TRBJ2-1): EPEVTQTPSHQVTQMGQEVILRCVPISNHLYFYWYRQILGQKVEFLVSFYNNEISEKSEIFDDQFSVERPDGSNFTLKIRSTKLEDSAMYFCASSMVSDEQFFGPGTRLTVL.

CDR3 sequence reads: CAGLPGQGLTTNEKLFF. The CDR3, as DNA: TGTGCCGGACTTCCGGGACAGGGTTTAACTACTAATGAAAAACTGTTTTTT. The chain uses TRBV30 and TRBJ1-4; 9 bases line up with TRBD1. Germline CDR1 reads GTSNPN; CDR2 reads SVGIG (reference sequence). This CDR3 contains 17 residues. With V trimmed by 8 bases and J by 2 bases, 15 bases remained unmatched. Drawing the rest from reference TRBV30 and TRBJ1-4, the complete variable domain is SQTIHQWPATLVQPVGSPLSLECTVEGTSNPNLYWYRQAAGRGLQLLFYSVGIGQISSEVPQNLSASRPQDRQFILSSKKLLLSDSGFYLCAGLPGQGLTTNEKLFFGSGTQLSVL.

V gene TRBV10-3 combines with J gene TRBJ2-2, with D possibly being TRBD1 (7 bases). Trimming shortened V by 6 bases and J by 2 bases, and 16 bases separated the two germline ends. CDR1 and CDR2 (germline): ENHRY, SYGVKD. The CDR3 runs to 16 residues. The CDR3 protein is CAIREEGAINTGELFF. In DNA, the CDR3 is TGTGCCATCAGGGAGGAGGGGGCTATAAACACCGGGGAGCTGTTTTTT.

The DNA for the CDR3 is TGTGCCAGCAGGGCCTTCAATTCACCCCTCCACTTT. It specifies CASRAFNSPLHF. This chain links TRBV25-1 with TRBJ1-6; the D is unclear. This CDR3 region has 12 residues. V lost 6 bases, J lost 7 bases, and 7 bases lay in between. Germline V gene sequence: CDR1 MGHDK, CDR2 SYGVNS.

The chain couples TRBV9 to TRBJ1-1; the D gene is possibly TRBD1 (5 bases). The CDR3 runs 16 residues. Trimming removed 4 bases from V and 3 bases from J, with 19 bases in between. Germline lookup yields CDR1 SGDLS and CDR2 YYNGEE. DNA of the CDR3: TGTGCCAGCAGCTTACATGGGCGGGGGTATGACACTGAAGCTTTCTTT. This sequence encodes CASSLHGRGYDTEAFF.

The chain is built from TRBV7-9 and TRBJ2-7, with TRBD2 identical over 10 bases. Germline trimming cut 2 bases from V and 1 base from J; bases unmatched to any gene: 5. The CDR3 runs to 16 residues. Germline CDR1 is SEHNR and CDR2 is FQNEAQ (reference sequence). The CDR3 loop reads CASSLPLAGASYEQYF. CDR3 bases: TGTGCCAGCAGCTTACCCCTAGCGGGGGCATCCTACGAGCAGTACTTC.

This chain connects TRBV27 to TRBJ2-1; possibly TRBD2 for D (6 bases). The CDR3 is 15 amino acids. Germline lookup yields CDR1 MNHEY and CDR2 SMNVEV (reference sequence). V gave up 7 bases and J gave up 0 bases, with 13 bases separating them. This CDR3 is CASTPDGSSYNEQFF. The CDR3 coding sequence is TGTGCCAGCACCCCCGACGGGAGCTCCTACAATGAGCAGTTCTTC.

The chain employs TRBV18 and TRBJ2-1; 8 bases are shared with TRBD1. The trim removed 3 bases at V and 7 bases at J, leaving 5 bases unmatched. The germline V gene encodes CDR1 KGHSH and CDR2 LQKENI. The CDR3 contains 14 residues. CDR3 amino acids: CASSPGQEVNEQFF. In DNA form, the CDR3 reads TGTGCCAGCTCACCGGGACAGGAAGTTAATGAGCAGTTCTTC.

The chain's CDR3 is CASITKEKGVRTDTQYF. DNA of the CDR3: TGTGCCAGCATCACGAAGGAGAAAGGGGTTAGAACAGATACGCAGTATTTT. The chain has TRBV7-9 and TRBJ2-3; weak D call: TRBD1 (5 bases). CDR1 is SEHNR, CDR2 FQNEAQ, per germline (reference sequence). This CDR3 comprises 17 residues. V shed 7 bases and J shed 3 bases, with 23 bases lying between them.

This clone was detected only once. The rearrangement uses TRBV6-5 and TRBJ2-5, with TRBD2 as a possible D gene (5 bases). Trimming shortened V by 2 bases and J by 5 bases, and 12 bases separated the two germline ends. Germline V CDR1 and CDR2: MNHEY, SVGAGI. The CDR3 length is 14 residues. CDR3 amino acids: CASSYPGSEETQYF. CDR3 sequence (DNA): TGTGCCAGCAGTTACCCGGGGTCCGAGGAGACCCAGTACTTC.

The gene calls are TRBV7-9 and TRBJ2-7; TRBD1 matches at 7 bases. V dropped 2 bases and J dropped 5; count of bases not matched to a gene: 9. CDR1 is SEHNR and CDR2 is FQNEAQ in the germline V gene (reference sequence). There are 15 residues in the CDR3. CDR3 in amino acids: CASSLPGQVRHEQYF. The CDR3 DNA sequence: TGTGCCAGCAGCTTACCCGGACAGGTACGCCACGAGCAGTACTTC. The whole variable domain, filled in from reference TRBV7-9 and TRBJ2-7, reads DTGVSQNPRHKITKRGQNVTFRCDPISEHNRLYWYRQTLGQGPEFLTYFQNEAQLEKSRLLSDRFSAERPKGSFSTLEIQRTEQGDSAMYLCASSLPGQVRHEQYFGPGTRLTVT.

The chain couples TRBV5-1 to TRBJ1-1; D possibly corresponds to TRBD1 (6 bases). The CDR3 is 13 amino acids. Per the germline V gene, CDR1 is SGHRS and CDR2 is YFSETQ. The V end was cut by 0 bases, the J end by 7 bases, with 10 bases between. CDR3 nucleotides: TGCGCCAGCAGCTTGGGGAAACAGGGTGAAGCTTTCTTT. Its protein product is CASSLGKQGEAFF.